These 6 T cell receptor beta chains came from one sample sequenced in a study of cytomegalovirus exposure and HLA in healthy donors. Use of 60 Vbeta and 13 Jbeta primers characterized the PCR. The data were produced by immunoSEQ multiplex PCR, yet TCRdb's version contains in-frame clones alone and is incomplete. Here the sample spans approximately 240,000 clones, around 80% being singletons. Sequencing was done on a sample of PBMCs. The receptors originated from an older woman in good health and CMV-seropositive.

Only a few counts were recorded for this clone. The rearrangement joins TRBV7-2 to TRBJ2-2; 7 bases map to TRBD1. The V segment lost 7 bases and the J segment 4 bases; nucleotides outside the gene matches: 9. The V gene's germline CDR1 is SGHTA and CDR2 FQGNSA. CDR3 length: 15 amino acids. The CDR3 DNA reads TGTGCCAGCAACCCACAGGGGAGAGTCACCGGGGAGCTGTTTTTT. Translated: CASNPQGRVTGELFF.

The J gene is TRBJ2-2, the V gene TRBV2, with D perhaps TRBD2 (6 bases). The CDR3 is 15 residues long. With 3 bases removed from V and 4 bases from J, the gap between germline ends came to 12 bases. From germline, CDR1 is SNHLY and CDR2 FYNNEI. CDR3: CASSEDRGGTGELFF. The DNA for the CDR3 is TGTGCCAGCAGTGAGGACCGGGGAGGCACCGGGGAGCTGTTTTTT. Combining the CDR3 with reference TRBV2 and TRBJ2-2 gives the whole variable domain EPEVTQTPSHQVTQMGQEVILRCVPISNHLYFYWYRQILGQKVEFLVSFYNNEISEKSEIFDDQFSVERPDGSNFTLKIRSTKLEDSAMYFCASSEDRGGTGELFFGEGSRLTVL.

This sequence joins TRBV6-1 and TRBJ2-7, with D possibly TRBD1 on 6 matching bases. The CDR3 length is 14 residues. From germline, CDR1 is MNHNS and CDR2 SASEGT. The V end was cut by 5 bases, the J end by 1 base, with 12 bases between. DNA for the CDR3: TGTGCCAGCAGTCGTGACAGGATGTCCTACGAGCAGTACTTC. Encoded protein: CASSRDRMSYEQYF.

The chain is built from TRBV9 and TRBJ2-7; tentative D call: TRBD2 (8 bases). The germline V gene has CDR1 SGDLS and CDR2 YYNGEE. V was shortened by 0 bases and J by 6 bases, with 28 bases between the two germline ends. The CDR3 spans 19 residues. The CDR3, as DNA: TGTGCCAGCAGCGTAGAAAAAGTTCGGGAGGGGGCCCGGGGTAGCGAGCAGTACTTC. Translation: CASSVEKVREGARGSEQYF.

This chain uses TRBV18 with TRBJ1-1; D not resolved. Trimming removed 3 bases at V and 3 bases at J, with 11 bases between. The CDR3 runs 14 residues. Germline CDR1 reads KGHSH; CDR2 reads LQKENI. The CDR3 DNA sequence: TGTGCCAGCTCACCGGGAGGTGGCGACACTGAAGCTTTCTTT. Translation gives CASSPGGGDTEAFF.

The genes are TRBV5-1 and TRBJ1-4; 7 nucleotides match TRBD1. The CDR3 is 14 amino acids. The ends lost 4 bases at V and 4 bases at J; junction bases unmatched: 4. Germline V lookup: CDR1 SGHRS, CDR2 YFSETQ. The CDR3 region is CASSPGQNNEKLFF. CDR3 sequence (DNA): TGCGCCAGCAGCCCGGGACAGAATAATGAAAAACTGTTTTTT.